This TCR beta chain was sequenced for a study of cytomegalovirus exposure and HLA in healthy donors. Study-level findings and limits: Later analysis found that TCR beta chains associated with HLA were more clonally expanded than other, equally common chains.

The primer mix had 60 Vbeta and 13 Jbeta primers. Assay used: immunoSEQ multiplex PCR; TCRdb lists only in-frame clones, some missing. The sample has 120,000 or so clones, 75% seen once. This CDR3 has 18 residues. V trimming: 0 bases; J trimming: 3 bases; junction bases outside the gene matches: 8. Per germline, CDR1 GTSNPN and CDR2 SVGIG (reference sequence). About this clone itself: Its antigen is as yet unknown.

V is TRBV30 and J is TRBJ2-2, with 12 positions matching TRBD1. The TCR sequence derives from a woman in her forties or fifties in good health and CMV-seronegative. Sequenced sample: PBMCs. The CDR3 reads CAWSVLGQGARYTGELFF. The CDR3 DNA reads as TGTGCCTGGAGTGTACTGGGACAGGGGGCGCGGTACACCGGGGAGCTGTTTTTT.